The 7 T cell receptor beta chains listed next were all sequenced from one sample in a study of CD8+ T cells in alopecia areata listed by TCRdb under 2018. The intended sense of this specimen's treatment or condition label: oral pan-JAK inhibitor, 5-10 mg twice daily. Library creation used the immunoSEQ multiplex PCR assay. To provide template for TCR sequencing, every sample had RNA extracted and reverse transcribed into cDNA. TCRdb limited this immuneACCESS table to in-frame rearrangements with V and J called. A share of clones is missing; checked studies link under half to unresolved V genes, and the rest is unexplained. The sample table records about 190,000 clones; about 65% of these occur just once. The top ten constitute under 1.5% of the sample. This specimen was CD4+ T cells sorted from blood, taken around week 50, from a patient treated with tofacitinib. All receptors derive from a human donor with alopecia areata.

This clone was picked up a small number of times. The chain carries TRBV10-3 and TRBJ2-5; 10 positions match TRBD1. Germline CDR1 and CDR2: ENHRY and SYGVKD. After removal of 3 bases from V and 4 bases from J, the junction contained 11 bases not matched to a gene. The CDR3 consists of 17 residues. Written as DNA, the CDR3 is TGTGCCATCAGTGATATCTCGGTCGGGGACAGGGGAGAGACCCAGTACTTC. The encoded protein is CAISDISVGDRGETQYF.

The chain is built from TRBV6-5 and TRBJ1-2, with 10 nucleotides matching TRBD1. The CDR3 covers 15 residues. Germline assignment: CDR1 MNHEY and CDR2 SVGAGI. The V segment lost 5 bases and the J segment 4 bases; nucleotides outside the gene matches: 7. As DNA, the CDR3 is TGTGCCAGCAGTCCCCGGACAGGGGGGGGCTATGGCTACACCTTC. It translates to CASSPRTGGGYGYTF.

The rearrangement links TRBV6-6 to TRBJ2-7; TRBD2 agrees at 7 bases. J lost 1 base, V lost 2 bases, and 5 bases had no gene match. The CDR3 is 15 amino acids. Germline lookup yields CDR1 MNHNY and CDR2 SVGAGI (reference sequence). Written as DNA, the CDR3 is TGTGCCAGCAGTTACACAGCGGGGCCATCCTACGAGCAGTACTTC. Translation gives CASSYTAGPSYEQYF.

V is TRBV2 and J is TRBJ1-5, with D possibly being TRBD1 (5 bases). The CDR3 runs to 13 residues. Germline CDR1 is SNHLY and CDR2 is FYNNEI. With 8 bases removed from V and 6 bases from J, the gap between germline ends came to 14 bases. CDR3 in DNA: TGTGCCAGCTCCCCGGGGGGAAGTCAGCCCCAGCATTTT. Amino acid sequence: CASSPGGSQPQHF. The full variable domain, rest sourced from reference TRBV2 and TRBJ1-5, is EPEVTQTPSHQVTQMGQEVILRCVPISNHLYFYWYRQILGQKVEFLVSFYNNEISEKSEIFDDQFSVERPDGSNFTLKIRSTKLEDSAMYFCASSPGGSQPQHFGDGTRLSIL.

The rearrangement links TRBV30 to TRBJ2-7; D perhaps matches TRBD1 (7 bases). In germline, CDR1 is GTSNPN, CDR2 SVGIG (reference sequence). CDR3 length: 14 amino acids. With 6 bases removed from V and 4 bases from J, the gap between germline ends came to 19 bases. The CDR3 DNA is TGTGCCTGCGCTAAAGGAGGGGGCAGATACGAGCAGTACTTC. Translation gives CACAKGGGRYEQYF. Based on the CDR3 plus reference TRBV30 and TRBJ2-7, the full variable domain is SQTIHQWPATLVQPVGSPLSLECTVEGTSNPNLYWYRQAAGRGLQLLFYSVGIGQISSEVPQNLSASRPQDRQFILSSKKLLLSDSGFYLCACAKGGGRYEQYFGPGTRLTVT.

The chain joins TRBV7-7 to TRBJ2-1; 8 bases are shared with TRBD2. CDR1 and CDR2 (germline): SSHAT, FNYEAQ (reference sequence). The CDR3 is 14 amino acids. The J segment lost 9 bases and the V segment lost 5 bases, leaving 9 bases of the junction unmatched. The CDR3 loop is CASSPTGGPIEQFF. Here the CDR3 DNA reads TGTGCCAGCAGCCCAACGGGGGGGCCAATTGAGCAGTTCTTC.

This clone was observed a handful of times. The V and J genes are TRBV6-5 and TRBJ1-1; unclear D gene. V lost 0 bases and J lost 1, with 3 bases in between. The V gene's germline CDR1 is MNHEY and CDR2 SVGAGI. There are 13 residues in the CDR3. The CDR3 reads CASSYSQNTEAFF. CDR3 in DNA: TGTGCCAGCAGTTACTCGCAGAACACTGAAGCTTTCTTT.